This T cell receptor (beta chain) was found in a study of T cells in Graves' hyperthyroidism and ophthalmopathy. Overall study context: Peripheral blood specimens were obtained at initial diagnosis, prior to any treatment.

The source material, RNA transcripts, was used to amplify TCR beta CDR3 regions. The HTBI primer set was used in a first-round RT-PCR of the TCR CDR3. MiXCR, run by TCRdb on the multiplex PCR reads, gives a single entry per CDR3 protein. This table holds around 520,000 distinct CDR3 sequences, approximately 15% found once. Germline CDR1 reads DFQATT; CDR2 reads SNEGSKA (reference sequence). With 0 bases removed from V and 1 base from J, the gap between germline ends came to 7 bases. CDR3 length equals 14 residues. The sample consisted of blood. The chain recombines TRBV20-1 with TRBJ2-1, with D hard to call. The clonotype was recovered from a woman between 18 and 30 years old with Graves' hyperthyroidism. The CDR3 sequence is CSAREGLSYNEQFF. CDR3 nucleotides: TGCAGTGCTAGAGAAGGATTATCCTACAATGAGCAGTTCTTC.